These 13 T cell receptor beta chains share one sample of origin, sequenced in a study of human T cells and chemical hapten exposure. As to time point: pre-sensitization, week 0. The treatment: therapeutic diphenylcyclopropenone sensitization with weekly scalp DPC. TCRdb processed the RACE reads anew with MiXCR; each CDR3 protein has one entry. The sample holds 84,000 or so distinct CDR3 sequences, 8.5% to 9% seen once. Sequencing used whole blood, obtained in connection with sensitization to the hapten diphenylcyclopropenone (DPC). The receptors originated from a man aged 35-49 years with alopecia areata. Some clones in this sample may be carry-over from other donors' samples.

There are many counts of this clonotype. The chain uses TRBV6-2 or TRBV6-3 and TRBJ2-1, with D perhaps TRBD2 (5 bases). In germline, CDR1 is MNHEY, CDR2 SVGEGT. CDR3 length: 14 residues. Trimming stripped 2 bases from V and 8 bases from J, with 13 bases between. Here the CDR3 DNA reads TGTGCCAGCAGTTACGCCCTCACTAGGGATGAGCAGTTCTTC. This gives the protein CASSYALTRDEQFF.

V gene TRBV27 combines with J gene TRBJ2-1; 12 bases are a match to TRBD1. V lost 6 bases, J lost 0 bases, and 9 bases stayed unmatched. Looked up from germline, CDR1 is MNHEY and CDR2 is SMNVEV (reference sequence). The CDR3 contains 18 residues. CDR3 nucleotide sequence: TGTGCCAGCAGCCCCGGGACAGGGGGCCGGAGCTCCTACAATGAGCAGTTCTTC. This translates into CASSPGTGGRSSYNEQFF.

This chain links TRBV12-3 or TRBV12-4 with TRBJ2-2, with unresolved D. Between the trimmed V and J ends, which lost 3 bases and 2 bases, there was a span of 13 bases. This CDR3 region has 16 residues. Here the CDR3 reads CASSFGLPSNTGELFF. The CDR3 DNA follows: TGTGCCAGCAGTTTTGGGCTTCCAAGCAACACCGGGGAGCTGTTTTTT.

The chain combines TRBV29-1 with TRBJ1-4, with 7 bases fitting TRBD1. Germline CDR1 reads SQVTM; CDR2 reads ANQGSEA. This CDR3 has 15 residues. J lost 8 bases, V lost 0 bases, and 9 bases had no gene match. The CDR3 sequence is CSVEDRDRQGEKLFF. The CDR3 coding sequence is TGCAGCGTTGAAGATCGAGACAGACAGGGCGAAAAACTGTTTTTT. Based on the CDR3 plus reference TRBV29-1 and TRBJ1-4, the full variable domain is SAVISQKPSRDICQRGTSLTIQCQVDSQVTMMFWYRQQPGQSLTLIATANQGSEATYESGFVIDKFPISRPNLTFSTLTVSNMSPEDSSIYLCSVEDRDRQGEKLFFGSGTQLSVL.

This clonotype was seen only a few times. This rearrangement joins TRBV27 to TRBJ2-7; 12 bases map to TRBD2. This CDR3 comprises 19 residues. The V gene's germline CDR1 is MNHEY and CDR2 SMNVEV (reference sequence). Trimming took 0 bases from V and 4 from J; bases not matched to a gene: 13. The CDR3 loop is CASSLSGLAGGFSVYEQYF. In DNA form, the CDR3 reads TGTGCCAGCAGTTTATCGGGACTAGCGGGTGGTTTTAGCGTGTACGAGCAGTACTTC.

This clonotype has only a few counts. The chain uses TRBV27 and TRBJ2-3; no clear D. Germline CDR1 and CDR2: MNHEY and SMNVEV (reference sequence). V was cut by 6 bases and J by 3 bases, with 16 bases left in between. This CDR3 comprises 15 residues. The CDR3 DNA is TGTGCCAGCAGAATGACGGCTAGTTTGACAGATACGCAGTATTTT. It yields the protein CASRMTASLTDTQYF.

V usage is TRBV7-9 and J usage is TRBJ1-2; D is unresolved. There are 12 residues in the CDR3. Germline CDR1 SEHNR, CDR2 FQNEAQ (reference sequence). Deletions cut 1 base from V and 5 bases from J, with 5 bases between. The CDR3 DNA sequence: TGTGCCAGCAGCTTAGAGCTTTATGGCTACACCTTC. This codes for CASSLELYGYTF.

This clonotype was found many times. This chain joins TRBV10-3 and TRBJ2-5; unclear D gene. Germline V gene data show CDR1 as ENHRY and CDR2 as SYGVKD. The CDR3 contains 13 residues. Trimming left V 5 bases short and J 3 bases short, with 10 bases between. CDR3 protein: CAISTEFKETQYF. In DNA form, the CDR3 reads TGTGCCATCAGTACAGAGTTTAAAGAGACCCAGTACTTC.

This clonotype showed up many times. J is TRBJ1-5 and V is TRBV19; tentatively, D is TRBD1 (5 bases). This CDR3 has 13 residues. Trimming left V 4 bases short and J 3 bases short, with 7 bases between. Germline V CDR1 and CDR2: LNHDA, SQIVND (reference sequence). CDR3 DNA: TGTGCCAGTAGTACAGGGCTCAATCAGCCCCAGCATTTT. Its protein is CASSTGLNQPQHF. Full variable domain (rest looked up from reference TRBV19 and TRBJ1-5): DGGITQSPKYLFRKEGQNVTLSCEQNLNHDAMYWYRQDPGQGLRLIYYSQIVNDFQKGDIAEGYSVSREKKESFPLTVTSAQKNPTAFYLCASSTGLNQPQHFGDGTRLSIL.

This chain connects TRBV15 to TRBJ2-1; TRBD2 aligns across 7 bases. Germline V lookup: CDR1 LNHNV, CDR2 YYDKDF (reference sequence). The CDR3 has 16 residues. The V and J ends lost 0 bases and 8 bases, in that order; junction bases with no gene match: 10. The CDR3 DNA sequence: TGTGCCACCAGCAGAGATGGTGGCGGGGGTGCGGATGAGCAGTTCTTC. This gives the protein CATSRDGGGGADEQFF. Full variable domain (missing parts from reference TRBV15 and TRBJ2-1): DAMVIQNPRYQVTQFGKPVTLSCSQTLNHNVMYWYQQKSSQAPKLLFHYYDKDFNNEADTPDNFQSRRPNTSFCFLDIRSPGLGDTAMYLCATSRDGGGGADEQFFGPGTRLTVL.

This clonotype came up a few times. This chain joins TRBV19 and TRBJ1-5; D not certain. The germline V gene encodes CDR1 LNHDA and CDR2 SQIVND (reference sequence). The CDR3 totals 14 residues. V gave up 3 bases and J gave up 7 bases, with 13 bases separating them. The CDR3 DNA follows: TGTGCCAGTAGTATGGGCCAACACGGGCAGCCCCAGCATTTT. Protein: CASSMGQHGQPQHF.

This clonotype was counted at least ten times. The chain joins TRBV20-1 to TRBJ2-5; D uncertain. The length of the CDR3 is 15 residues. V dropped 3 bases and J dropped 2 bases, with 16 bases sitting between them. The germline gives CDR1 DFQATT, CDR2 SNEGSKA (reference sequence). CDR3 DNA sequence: TGCAGTGCTAGCCCTACCGAAACATCGCAAGAGACCCAGTACTTC. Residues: CSASPTETSQETQYF.

The CDR3 region is CASSIRRSTGGWGVDYGYTF. CDR3 DNA: TGTGCCAGCAGCATACGGCGGAGTACAGGGGGCTGGGGTGTCGACTATGGCTACACCTTC. The V gene is TRBV21-1, the J gene TRBJ1-2; TRBD1, the table's D call, lacks a check against the DNA. TRBV21-1 is annotated as a pseudogene. CDR3 size: 20 residues.